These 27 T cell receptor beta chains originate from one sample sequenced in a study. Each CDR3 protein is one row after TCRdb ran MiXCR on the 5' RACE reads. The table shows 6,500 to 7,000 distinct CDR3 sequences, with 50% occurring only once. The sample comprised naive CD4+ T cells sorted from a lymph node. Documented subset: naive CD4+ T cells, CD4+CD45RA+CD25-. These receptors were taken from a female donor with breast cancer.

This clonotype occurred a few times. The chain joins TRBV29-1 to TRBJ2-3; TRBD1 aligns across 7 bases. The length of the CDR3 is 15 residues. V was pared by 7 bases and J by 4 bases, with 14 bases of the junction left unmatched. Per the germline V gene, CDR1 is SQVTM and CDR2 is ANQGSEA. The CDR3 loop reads CSGGRTRQGSDTQYF. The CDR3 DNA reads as TGCAGCGGTGGCCGGACACGACAGGGATCAGATACGCAGTATTTT.

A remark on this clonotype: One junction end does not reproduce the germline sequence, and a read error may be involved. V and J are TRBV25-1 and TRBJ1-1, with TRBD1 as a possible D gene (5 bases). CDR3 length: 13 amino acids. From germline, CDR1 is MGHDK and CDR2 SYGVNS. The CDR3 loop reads CASSESGNPEAFF. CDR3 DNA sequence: TGTGCCAGCAGTGAGTCAGGGAACCCTGAAGCTTTCTTT.

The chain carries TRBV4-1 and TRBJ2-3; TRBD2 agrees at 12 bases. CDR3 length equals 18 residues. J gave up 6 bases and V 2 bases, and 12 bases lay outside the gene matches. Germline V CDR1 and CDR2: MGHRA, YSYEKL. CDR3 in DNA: TGCGCCAGCAGCCAATCGACTAGCGGGAGAGAGCGGGCGGATACGCAGTATTTT. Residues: CASSQSTSGRERADTQYF.

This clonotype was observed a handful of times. CDR3 in amino acids: CSVDDRGGSEAFF. The CDR3 DNA reads TGCAGCGTTGATGACAGGGGAGGGTCTGAAGCTTTCTTT. This chain joins TRBV29-1 and TRBJ1-1, with 8 bases fitting TRBD1. The germline V gene has CDR1 SQVTM and CDR2 ANQGSEA. This CDR3 comprises 13 residues. Unmatched junction bases numbered 6, after V lost 3 bases and J lost 6 bases.

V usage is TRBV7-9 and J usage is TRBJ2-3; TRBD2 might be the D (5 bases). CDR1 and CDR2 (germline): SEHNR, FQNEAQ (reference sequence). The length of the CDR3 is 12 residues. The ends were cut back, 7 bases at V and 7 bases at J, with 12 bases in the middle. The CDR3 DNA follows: TGTGCCAGCACCGGAGGTGGAAATACGCAGTATTTT. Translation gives CASTGGGNTQYF.

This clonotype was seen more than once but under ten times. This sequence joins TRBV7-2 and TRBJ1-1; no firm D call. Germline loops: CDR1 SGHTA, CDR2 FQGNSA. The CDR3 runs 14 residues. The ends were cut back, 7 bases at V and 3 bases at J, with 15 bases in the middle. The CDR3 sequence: CASTQGSGDTEAFF. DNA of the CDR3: TGTGCCAGCACCCAAGGGAGCGGGGACACTGAAGCTTTCTTT.

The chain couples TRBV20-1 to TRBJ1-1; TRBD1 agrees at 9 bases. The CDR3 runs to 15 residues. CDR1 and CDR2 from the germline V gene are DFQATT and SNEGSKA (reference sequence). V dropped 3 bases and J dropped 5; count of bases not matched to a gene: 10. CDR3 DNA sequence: TGCAGTGCTAGCATATTGGGACAGGGAAGTACTGAAGCTTTCTTT. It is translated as CSASILGQGSTEAFF.

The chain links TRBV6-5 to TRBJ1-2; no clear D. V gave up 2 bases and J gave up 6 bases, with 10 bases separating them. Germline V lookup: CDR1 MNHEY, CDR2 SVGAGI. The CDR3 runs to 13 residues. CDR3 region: CASSYNRGNGYTF. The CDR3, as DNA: TGTGCCAGCAGTTACAATCGGGGAAATGGCTACACCTTC.

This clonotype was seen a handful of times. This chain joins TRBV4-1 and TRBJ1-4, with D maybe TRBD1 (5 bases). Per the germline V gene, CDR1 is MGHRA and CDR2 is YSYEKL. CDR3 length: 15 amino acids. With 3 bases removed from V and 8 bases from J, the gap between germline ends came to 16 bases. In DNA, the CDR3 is TGCGCCAGCAGCCATGGGACTACCATAGCGGAAAAACTGTTTTTT. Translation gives CASSHGTTIAEKLFF.

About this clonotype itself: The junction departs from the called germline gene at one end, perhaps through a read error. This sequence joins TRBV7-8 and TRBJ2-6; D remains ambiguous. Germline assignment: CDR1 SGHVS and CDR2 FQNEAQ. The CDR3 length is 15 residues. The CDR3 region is CASGLGNAGANVLTF. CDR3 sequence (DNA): TGTGCCAGCGGCTTAGGGAACGCTGGGGCCAACGTCCTGACTTTC.

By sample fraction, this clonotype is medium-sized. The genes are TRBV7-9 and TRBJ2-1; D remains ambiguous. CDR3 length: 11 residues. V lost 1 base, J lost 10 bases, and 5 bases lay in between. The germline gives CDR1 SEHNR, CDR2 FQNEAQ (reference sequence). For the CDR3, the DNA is TGTGCCAGCAGCTTAGTGACAGAGCAGTTCTTC. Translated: CASSLVTEQFF.

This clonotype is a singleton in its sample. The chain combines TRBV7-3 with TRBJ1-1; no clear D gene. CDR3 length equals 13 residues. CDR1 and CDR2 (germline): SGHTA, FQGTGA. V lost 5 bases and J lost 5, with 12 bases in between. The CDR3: CASSPFLDTEAFF. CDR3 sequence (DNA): TGTGCCAGCAGCCCCTTTCTAGATACTGAAGCTTTCTTT.

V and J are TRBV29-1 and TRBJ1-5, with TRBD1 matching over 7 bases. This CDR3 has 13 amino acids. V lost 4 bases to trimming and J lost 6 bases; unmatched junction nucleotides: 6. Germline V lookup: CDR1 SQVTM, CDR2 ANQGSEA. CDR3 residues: CSVGEGAFQPQHF. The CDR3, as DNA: TGCAGCGTTGGGGAGGGGGCTTTTCAGCCCCAGCATTTT.

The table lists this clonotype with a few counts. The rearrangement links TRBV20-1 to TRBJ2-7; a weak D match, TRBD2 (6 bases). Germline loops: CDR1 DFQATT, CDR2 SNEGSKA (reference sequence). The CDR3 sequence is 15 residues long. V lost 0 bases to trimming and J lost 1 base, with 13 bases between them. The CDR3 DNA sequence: TGCAGTGCTAGAGATCTCGGGCGGGATTCCTACGAGCAGTACTTC. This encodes CSARDLGRDSYEQYF.

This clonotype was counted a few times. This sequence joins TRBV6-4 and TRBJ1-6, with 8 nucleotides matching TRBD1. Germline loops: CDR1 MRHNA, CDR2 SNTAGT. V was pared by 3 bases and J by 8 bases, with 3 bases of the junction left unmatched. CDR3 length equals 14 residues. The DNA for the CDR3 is TGTGCCAGCAGTGAACAGGGGGTAGATTCACCCCTCCACTTT. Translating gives CASSEQGVDSPLHF.

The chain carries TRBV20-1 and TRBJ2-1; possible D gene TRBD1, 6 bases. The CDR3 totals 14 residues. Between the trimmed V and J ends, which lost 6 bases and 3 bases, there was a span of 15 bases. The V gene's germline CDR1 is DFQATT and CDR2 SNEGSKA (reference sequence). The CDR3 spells CSAHGGQIYNEQFF. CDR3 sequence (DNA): TGCAGTGCCCATGGGGGACAAATCTACAATGAGCAGTTCTTC.

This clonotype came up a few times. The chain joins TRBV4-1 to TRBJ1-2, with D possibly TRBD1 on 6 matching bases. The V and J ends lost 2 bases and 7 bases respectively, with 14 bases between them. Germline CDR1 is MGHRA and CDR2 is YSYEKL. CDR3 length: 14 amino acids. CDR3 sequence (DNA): TGCGCCAGCAGCCAACGGACAGTGAGGAGTGGCTACACCTTC. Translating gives CASSQRTVRSGYTF.

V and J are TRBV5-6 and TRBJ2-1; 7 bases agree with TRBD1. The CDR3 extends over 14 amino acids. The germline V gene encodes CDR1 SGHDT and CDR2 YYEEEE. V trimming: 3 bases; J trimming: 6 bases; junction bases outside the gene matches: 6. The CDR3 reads CASSSAGTVNEQFF. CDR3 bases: TGTGCCAGCAGCTCAGCCGGGACAGTCAATGAGCAGTTCTTC.

The CDR3 region is CSVGLRSSGMNTEAFF. The DNA for the CDR3 is TGCAGCGTTGGGCTCCGTTCGAGTGGCATGAACACTGAAGCTTTCTTT. The rearrangement uses TRBV29-1 and TRBJ1-1, with D unclear. Germline V lookup: CDR1 SQVTM, CDR2 ANQGSEA. The CDR3 has 16 amino acids. The V gene lost 4 bases and the J gene lost 0 bases, with 18 bases spanning the gap.

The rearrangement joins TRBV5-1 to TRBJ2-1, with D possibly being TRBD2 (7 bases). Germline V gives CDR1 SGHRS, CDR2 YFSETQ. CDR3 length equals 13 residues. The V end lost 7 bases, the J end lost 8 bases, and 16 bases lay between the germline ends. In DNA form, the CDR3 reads TGCGCCAGCGGGAGGGGGGCCCTACATGAGCAGTTCTTC. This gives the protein CASGRGALHEQFF.

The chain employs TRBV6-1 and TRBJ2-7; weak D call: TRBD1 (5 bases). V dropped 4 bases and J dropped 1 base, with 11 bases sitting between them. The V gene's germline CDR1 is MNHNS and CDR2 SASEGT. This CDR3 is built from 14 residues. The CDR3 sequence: CASSAPQGSYEQYF. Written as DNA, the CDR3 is TGTGCCAGCAGTGCACCTCAGGGATCCTACGAGCAGTACTTC.

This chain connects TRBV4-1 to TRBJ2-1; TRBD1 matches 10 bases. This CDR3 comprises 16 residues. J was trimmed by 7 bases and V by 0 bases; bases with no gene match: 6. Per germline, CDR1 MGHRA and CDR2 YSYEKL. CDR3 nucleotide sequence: TGCGCCAGCAGCCAAGATCGGACAGGGGGGTGGAATGAGCAGTTCTTC. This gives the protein CASSQDRTGGWNEQFF.

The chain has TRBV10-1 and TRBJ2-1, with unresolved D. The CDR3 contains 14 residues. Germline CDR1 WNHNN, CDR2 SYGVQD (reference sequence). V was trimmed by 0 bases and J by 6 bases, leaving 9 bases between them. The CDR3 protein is CASSESSLPNEQFF. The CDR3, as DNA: TGCGCCAGCAGTGAGTCGTCTTTGCCCAATGAGCAGTTCTTC.

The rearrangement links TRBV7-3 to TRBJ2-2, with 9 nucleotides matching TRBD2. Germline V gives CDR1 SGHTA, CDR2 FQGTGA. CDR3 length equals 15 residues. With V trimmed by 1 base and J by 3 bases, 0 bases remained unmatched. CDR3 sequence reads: CASSLRLADTGELFF. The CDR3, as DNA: TGTGCCAGCAGCTTAAGACTAGCGGACACCGGGGAGCTGTTTTTT.

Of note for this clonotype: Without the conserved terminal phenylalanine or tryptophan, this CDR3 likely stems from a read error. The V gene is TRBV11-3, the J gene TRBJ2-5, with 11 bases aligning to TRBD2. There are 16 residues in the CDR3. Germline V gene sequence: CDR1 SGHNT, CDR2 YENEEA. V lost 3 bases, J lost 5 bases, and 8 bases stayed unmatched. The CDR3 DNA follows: TGTGCCAGCAGCTTGGTAGCGGGGGGGCCTGTGGAGACCCAGTACCTC. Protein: CASSLVAGGPVETQYL.

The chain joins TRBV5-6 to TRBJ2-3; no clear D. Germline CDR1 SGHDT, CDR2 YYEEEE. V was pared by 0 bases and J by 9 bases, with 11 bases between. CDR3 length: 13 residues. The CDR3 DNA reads TGTGCCAGCAGCTTGGAAGATAGAGACACGCAGTATTTT. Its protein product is CASSLEDRDTQYF.

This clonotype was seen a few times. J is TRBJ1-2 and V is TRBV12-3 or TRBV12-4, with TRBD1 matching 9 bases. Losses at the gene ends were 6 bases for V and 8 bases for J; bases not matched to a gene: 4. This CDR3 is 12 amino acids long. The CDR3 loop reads CASRTGGRGYTF. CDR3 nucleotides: TGTGCCAGCAGAACAGGGGGCAGGGGCTACACCTTC.